This TCR beta chain was captured in a study of blood T cell repertoires in COVID-19. Study-level background: Some COVID-19 samples were acute and others convalescent; all came from the United States, Italy and Spain. In each case, the material was cDNA or gDNA derived from T cells, B-cell-depleted T cells, or PBMCs.

The table came from immunoSEQ multiplex PCR; TCRdb's copy has only in-frame clones and leaves some out. The sample holds roughly 79,000 clones, around 90% seen once. Germline V gives CDR1 DFQATT, CDR2 SNEGSKA (reference sequence). V was cut by 5 bases and J by 5 bases, with 7 bases left in between. This CDR3 spans 10 amino acids. The receptor was derived from a woman aged 80 or over with active or convalescent COVID-19. Input material: peripheral blood. The chain combines TRBV20-1 with TRBJ2-7; D remains ambiguous. The CDR3 coding sequence is TGCAGTGCTGGCTCAGACGAGCAGTACTTC. Amino acid sequence: CSAGSDEQYF.